The present T cell receptor (beta chain) was sequenced within a study of T cell changes during pregnancy in multiple sclerosis. The protocol was immunoSEQ multiplex PCR, while the TCRdb copy is restricted to in-frame clones and leaves out a portion. The sample shows tens of thousands of clones, 91% of them seen only once. There are 12 residues in the CDR3. The germline V and J ends were trimmed by 5 bases and 5 bases, with 9 bases remaining between them. Germline lookup yields CDR1 MNHNY and CDR2 SVGAGI (reference sequence). The chain is built from TRBV6-6 and TRBJ1-1; D gene ambiguous. Sequencing used peripheral blood, obtained in the third trimester of pregnancy. The source is a female donor in good health, enrolled as a control in a pregnancy study. CDR3 DNA sequence: TGTGCCAGCAGTCTCGTGAGGACTGAAGCTTTCTTT. The encoded protein is CASSLVRTEAFF.